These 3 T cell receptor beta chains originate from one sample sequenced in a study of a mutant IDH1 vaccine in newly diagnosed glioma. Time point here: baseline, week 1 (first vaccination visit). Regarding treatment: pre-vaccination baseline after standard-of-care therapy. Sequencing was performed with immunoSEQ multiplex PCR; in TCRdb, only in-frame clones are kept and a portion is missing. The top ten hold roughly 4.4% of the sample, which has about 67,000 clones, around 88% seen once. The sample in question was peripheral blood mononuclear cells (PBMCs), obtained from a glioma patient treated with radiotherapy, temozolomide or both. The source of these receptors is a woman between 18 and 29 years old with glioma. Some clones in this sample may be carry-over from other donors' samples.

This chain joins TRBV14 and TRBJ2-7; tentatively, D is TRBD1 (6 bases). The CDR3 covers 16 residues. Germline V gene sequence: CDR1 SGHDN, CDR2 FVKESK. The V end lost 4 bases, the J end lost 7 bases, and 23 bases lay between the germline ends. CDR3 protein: CASSPQGHVGLQEQYF. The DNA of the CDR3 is TGTGCCAGCAGCCCTCAGGGGCACGTTGGACTGCAGGAGCAGTACTTC.

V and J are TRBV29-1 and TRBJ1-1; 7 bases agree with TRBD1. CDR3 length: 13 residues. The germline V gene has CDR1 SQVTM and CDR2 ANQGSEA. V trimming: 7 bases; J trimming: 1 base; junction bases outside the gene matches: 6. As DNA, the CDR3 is TGCAGCGCAGCGTGGACAGGGAACACTGAAGCTTTCTTT. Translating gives CSAAWTGNTEAFF. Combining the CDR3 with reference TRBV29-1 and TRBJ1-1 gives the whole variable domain SAVISQKPSRDICQRGTSLTIQCQVDSQVTMMFWYRQQPGQSLTLIATANQGSEATYESGFVIDKFPISRPNLTFSTLTVSNMSPEDSSIYLCSAAWTGNTEAFFGQGTRLTVV.

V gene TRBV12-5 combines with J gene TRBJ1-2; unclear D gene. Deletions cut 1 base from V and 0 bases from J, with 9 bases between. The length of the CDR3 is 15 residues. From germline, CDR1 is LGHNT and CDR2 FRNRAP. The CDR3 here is CASGLASGPNYGYTF. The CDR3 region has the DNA TGTGCTAGTGGTTTGGCTTCGGGCCCTAACTATGGCTACACCTTC. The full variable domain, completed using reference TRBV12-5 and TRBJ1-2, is DARVTQTPRHKVTEMGQEVTMRCQPILGHNTVFWYRQTMMQGLELLAYFRNRAPLDDSGMPKDRFSAEMPDATLATLKIQPSEPRDSAVYFCASGLASGPNYGYTFGSGTRLTVV.